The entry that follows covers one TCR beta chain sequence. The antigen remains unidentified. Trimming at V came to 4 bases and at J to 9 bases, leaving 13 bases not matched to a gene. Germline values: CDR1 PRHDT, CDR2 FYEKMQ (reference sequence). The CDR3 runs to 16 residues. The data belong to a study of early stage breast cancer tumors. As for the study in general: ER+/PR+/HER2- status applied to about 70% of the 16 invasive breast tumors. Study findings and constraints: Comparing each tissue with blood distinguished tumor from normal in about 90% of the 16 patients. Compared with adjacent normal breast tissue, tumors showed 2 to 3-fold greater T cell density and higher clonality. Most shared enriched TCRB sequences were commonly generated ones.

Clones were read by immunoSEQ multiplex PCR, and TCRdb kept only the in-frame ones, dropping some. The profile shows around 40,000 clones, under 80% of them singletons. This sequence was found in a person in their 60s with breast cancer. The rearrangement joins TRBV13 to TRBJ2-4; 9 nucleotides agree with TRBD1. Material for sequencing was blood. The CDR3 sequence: CASSSRRDRVMGIQYF. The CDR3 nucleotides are TGTGCCAGCAGCTCCCGTAGGGACAGGGTAATGGGCATTCAGTACTTC.